The clone carrying this TCR beta chain was found once. Its target is unknown. In making TCR beta libraries, quantitative 5'-RACE with molecular barcodes was used. MiXCR, run by TCRdb on the 5' RACE reads, gives a single entry per CDR3 protein. Of fewer than 400,000 distinct CDR3 sequences listed, around 20% are singletons. The V and J ends lost 5 bases and 10 bases, in that order; junction bases with no gene match: 10. Germline CDR1 is KGHDR and CDR2 is SFDVKD. This CDR3 spans 15 amino acids. These data belong to a study of CD8 T cells in ankylosing spondylitis. Study outcomes and limitations: Significant enrichment of disease-linked clones was reportedly seen in matched ankylosing spondylitis synovial fluid. In ankylosing spondylitis blood, a motif of eight highly homologous TCR beta variants appeared characteristic. Prior work had noted some motif variants in reactive arthritis blood and synovial fluid.

V usage is TRBV24-1 and J usage is TRBJ2-1, with 10 bases fitting TRBD1. Material: blood, either unsorted or a sorted T cell fraction (not recorded which). This TCR was recovered from a male donor with ankylosing spondylitis. The CDR3 DNA reads as TGTGCCACCAGTGTTGGGACAGGGGTCAGGGTAGAGCAGTTCTTC. This codes for CATSVGTGVRVEQFF.